These 4 T cell receptor beta chains were all obtained from the same sample, sequenced in a study of OX40 agonist ivuxolimab in advanced cancers. Using immunoSEQ multiplex PCR, the repertoire was profiled, and TCRdb retains in-frame clones only, with some absent. This table holds tens of thousands of clones, around 90% found once. The sample consisted of CD4+ or CD8+ T cells sorted from blood, taken in a trial of the OX40 agonist ivuxolimab. All receptors derive from an adult with an advanced solid tumor such as melanoma, head and neck, liver or kidney cancer.

This chain links TRBV7-9 with TRBJ2-7, with 8 bases identical to TRBD2. Trimming removed 5 bases from V and 2 bases from J; junction bases left unmatched: 8. Germline V CDR1 and CDR2: SEHNR, FQNEAQ (reference sequence). The CDR3 spans 15 residues. The CDR3 loop reads CASSRASGRTYEQYF. The CDR3, as DNA: TGTGCCAGCAGCAGAGCTAGCGGGCGTACCTACGAGCAGTACTTC.

CDR3 sequence reads: CASSLAPRARGDTQYF. The CDR3 nucleotides are TGTGCCAGCAGCTTAGCCCCCAGGGCTCGGGGAGATACGCAGTATTTT. The genes are TRBV7-6 and TRBJ2-3; either TRBD1 or TRBD2 may fit D (5 bases each). The CDR3 totals 16 residues. V lost 0 bases to trimming and J lost 5 bases, with 15 bases between them. Germline assignment: CDR1 SGHVS and CDR2 FNYEAQ.

This chain joins TRBV5-4 and TRBJ2-2, with a tentative D call TRBD2 (6 bases). CDR1 and CDR2 from the germline V gene are SGHNT and YYREEE (reference sequence). CDR3 length: 16 residues. V shed 2 bases and J shed 4 bases, with 15 bases lying between them. The CDR3 is CASSFRWEASTGELFF. In DNA form, the CDR3 reads TGTGCCAGCAGCTTCCGATGGGAGGCGAGCACCGGGGAGCTGTTTTTT.

The chain couples TRBV6-6 to TRBJ1-2, with 9 bases identical to TRBD1. Germline loops: CDR1 MNHNY, CDR2 SVGAGI (reference sequence). With 4 bases clipped from V and 4 bases from J, the junction kept 7 bases outside the gene matches. The CDR3 runs to 15 residues. The CDR3 DNA sequence: TGTGCCAGCAGTTCCTGGACAGGGGAACCCTATGGCTACACCTTC. Translating it yields CASSSWTGEPYGYTF.